This is a list of T cell receptor beta chains from one sample in a study of beta chain features in type 1 diabetes. The table came from immunoSEQ multiplex PCR; TCRdb's copy has only in-frame clones and leaves some out. The repertoire consists of a few hundred thousand clones, with approximately 15% occurring once and the leading ten covering under 0.04%. Material for sequencing was naive CD4+ T cells from blood. These receptors originate from a man between 25 and 39 years old in good health. Both conserved end residues are part of each CDR3. Not all rows give a size; the values are once, few, many and, for expanded clones, a class.

cdr3_length clone_size v_call cdr3_aa
15 . TRBV6-4 CASSEGTGSTDTQYF
16 few TRBV14 CASSQVGRGVYNEQFF
13 . TRBV6-5 CASSYVGNYGYTF
12 few TRBV29-1 CSVDFGQRGYTF
13 . TRBV5-4 CASSGSGVNEQFF
15 few TRBV7-9 CASSYPGSPAATQYF
16 few TRBV9 CASSVLAGVIGETQYF
15 . TRBV18 CASSPGTSGIGEQFF
15 . TRBV13 CASSLTGWNTGELFF
15 . TRBV30 CAWSVQGGAYNEQFF
19 few TRBV4-1 CASSQLAGYGRRTDYEQYF
13 . TRBV5-4 CASSLGRADTQYF
19 few TRBV7-9 CASSLGVFGQGSDYNEQFF
13 . TRBV30 CAWMTGSGNTIYF
14 . TRBV30 CAWSEGLAPGELFF
12 . TRBV29-1 CSVAGAKTEAFF
15 . TRBV4-1 CASSRGRGRNYGYTF
12 few TRBV29-1 CSVDSGGRGYTF
16 few TRBV18 CASSRLGTPTGVEQYF
11 few TRBV20-1 CSAGGREDQYF
14 few TRBV11-2 CASSSEARTDTQYF
12 few TRBV30 CAWSVHKAEAFF
14 . TRBV5-1 CASNRDADTYEQYF
15 few TRBV7-2 CASSLPGGRTDTQYF
15 few TRBV7-2 CASSSLGTGTYEQYF